This T cell receptor beta chain derives from a study of T cell responses to AZD1222 COVID-19 vaccine. Method: immunoSEQ multiplex PCR; TCRdb's copy keeps in-frame clones and lacks some. The sample shows about 110,000 clones, over 75% of them seen only once. Trimming left V 8 bases short and J 5 bases short, with 9 bases between. The CDR3 runs 11 residues. This receptor was obtained from an adult in good health. This rearrangement joins TRBV12-3 or TRBV12-4 to TRBJ1-1, with D uncertain. Specimen: peripheral blood, collected on day 0 of AZD1222 vaccination. In DNA form, the CDR3 reads TGTGCCAGCCAGTCGCGGACTGAAGCTTTCTTT. Protein: CASQSRTEAFF.